Detailed here is one TCR beta chain. Its specificity is not known. Germline CDR1 is GTSNPN and CDR2 is SVGIG (reference sequence). The CDR3 covers 17 residues. With 2 bases removed from V and 1 base from J, the gap between germline ends came to 18 bases. Every donor provided approximately 10 milliliters of peripheral blood. PBMCs were isolated at a quantity of at least 6.5 million per sample. This specimen comes from a study of blood T cells in healthy people across ages. Together with a sample-barcoded 5' primer, a J-beta primer mix was included in a second PCR lasting roughly 7 to 11 cycles. TCRdb recomputed calls from the 5' RACE reads with MiXCR, one row per CDR3 protein. The data contain roughly 1.6 million distinct CDR3 sequences, almost 35% of them singletons. Findings and caveats of the study: Donor CMV infection status was unknown, possibly confounding age-related changes in expanded clonotypes. TCR beta diversity per million T cells fell roughly linearly with age.

The TCR was taken from a woman in her thirties in good health. The specimen was blood. This chain joins TRBV30 and TRBJ1-5, with D perhaps TRBD1 (5 bases). CDR3 loop: CAWSTISGPGSNQPQHF. The CDR3 DNA reads as TGTGCCTGGAGTACCATTAGCGGTCCAGGGAGCAATCAGCCCCAGCATTTT.